This TCR beta chain is from a study of early T cells in non-severe SARS-CoV-2 infection. At least ten counts were recorded for this clonotype. TCRdb re-called the 5' RACE reads with MiXCR, one entry per CDR3 protein. The table shows approximately 26,000 distinct CDR3 sequences, with about 4% occurring only once. The sequence was obtained from an adult who was a healthcare worker with PCR-confirmed SARS-CoV-2 infection or an uninfected control (not recorded which). The source material was whole blood.

CDR3 coding DNA: TGTGCCAGCAGTGACGGCGTGAACACTGAAGCTTTCTTT. Residues: CASSDGVNTEAFF. The chain couples TRBV2 to TRBJ1-1; no reliable D call. Trimming left V 3 bases short and J 0 bases short, with 5 bases between. This CDR3 contains 13 residues. Germline CDR1 is SNHLY and CDR2 is FYNNEI.